Listed below are T cell receptor beta chains from one sample, sequenced in a study of cytomegalovirus exposure and HLA in healthy donors. Assay: immunoSEQ multiplex PCR; the TCRdb copy retains only in-frame clones and omits some. The table has 100,000 to 150,000 clones, about four fifths seen once. Sequenced: PBMCs. All receptors come from a woman aged 40 to 50 in good health and CMV-seropositive. CDR3s include the opening cysteine and the closing phenylalanine or tryptophan. A D gene is named only where the DNA matches it firmly. Size tells how often a clone was seen (once, few, many) or the class of an expanded clone, and some rows leave it out.

D gene,V gene,clone size,J gene,CDR3 DNA,CDR3 protein
.,TRBV28,.,TRBJ1-2,TGTGCCAGCAGTTTAGGCAGGGGAGATTTCTATGGCTACACCTTC,CASSLGRGDFYGYTF
.,TRBV15,.,TRBJ2-7,TGTGCCACCAGCAGAGATAGAGGTCGCGAGCAGTACTTC,CATSRDRGREQYF
.,TRBV27,.,TRBJ1-6,TGTGCCAGCAGTAGGGGGTATGATTCACCCCTCCACTTT,CASSRGYDSPLHF
TRBD2,TRBV9,.,TRBJ2-1,TGTGCCAGCAGCGAGCTAGCGGGAGACTACAATGAGCAGTTCTTC,CASSELAGDYNEQFF
TRBD2,TRBV27,.,TRBJ2-7,TGTGCCAGCTCGACTAGCGGGAGGTTGGGAACGTACGAGCAGTACTTC,CASSTSGRLGTYEQYF
.,TRBV5-4,.,TRBJ2-7,TGTGCCAGCAGCTTGGGAACGGTCTCCTACGAGCAGTACTTC,CASSLGTVSYEQYF
.,TRBV27,few,TRBJ1-3,TGTGCCAGCAGTTTAAGGCAGGGGACTGGAAACACCATATATTTT,CASSLRQGTGNTIYF
TRBD1,TRBV7-9,.,TRBJ2-7,TGTGCCAGCAGCGTGAAACCGGGACAGGCCTATAGGTACGAGCAGTACTTC,CASSVKPGQAYRYEQYF
TRBD1,TRBV5-1,.,TRBJ1-2,TGCGCCAGCAGCACCCCGGGACAGGGGTATGGCTACACCTTC,CASSTPGQGYGYTF
.,TRBV7-8,.,TRBJ2-2,TGTGCCAGCAGCTTAGAGGACAGTCGGACCGGGGAGCTGTTTTTT,CASSLEDSRTGELFF
.,TRBV11-2,few,TRBJ2-7,TGTGCCAGCAGCTTAGGATACAGGAACGAGCAGTACTTC,CASSLGYRNEQYF
.,TRBV5-4,.,TRBJ2-2,TGTGCCAGCAGCCCCGAATTAGGGGAAGCGAACACCGGGGAGCTGTTTTTT,CASSPELGEANTGELFF
.,TRBV28,.,TRBJ2-1,TGTGCCAGCAGTTGGGCCGGGGCGGGGACTGAGCAGTTCTTC,CASSWAGAGTEQFF
.,TRBV28,.,TRBJ2-2,TGTGCCAGCAGTCCCCTGCTTCCCGGGAAGCTGTTTTTT,CASSPLLPGKLFF
.,TRBV18,.,TRBJ1-2,TGTGCCAGCTCACCACGGGGAGGTGAGAGCTATGGCTACACCTTC,CASSPRGGESYGYTF
TRBD2,TRBV7-2,.,TRBJ2-5,TGTGCCAGCAGCTTAGCTGGACTAGCGGGTTGGCAAGAGACCCAGTACTTC,CASSLAGLAGWQETQYF
.,TRBV5-5,.,TRBJ1-5,TGTGCCAGCAGCTTGGGAACAACTAAGCCCCAGCATTTT,CASSLGTTKPQHF
.,TRBV30,.,TRBJ1-5,TGTGCCTGGACCCACCCCGGGAATCAGCCCCAGCATTTT,CAWTHPGNQPQHF
.,TRBV6-5,.,TRBJ1-3,TGTGCCAGCAGTTACTCCGGGTTATCTGGAAACACCATATATTTT,CASSYSGLSGNTIYF
TRBD1,TRBV6-5,once,TRBJ2-3,TGTGCCAGCAGTTACGGACAGGAACGCACAGATACGCAGTATTTT,CASSYGQERTDTQYF
.,TRBV9,.,TRBJ2-3,TGTGCCAGCAGCGTAGATTTCCGGCGGGACTCCACAGATACGCAGTATTTT,CASSVDFRRDSTDTQYF
TRBD2,TRBV4-3,.,TRBJ2-1,TGCGCCAGCAGCCGCCCCGGGACTAGCGGGGCGAACGGTTCCTACAATGAGCAGTTCTTC,CASSRPGTSGANGSYNEQFF
TRBD2,TRBV10-1,.,TRBJ2-3,TGCGCCAGCAGTGGGTGGACTAGCGGTAGCACAGATACGCAGTATTTT,CASSGWTSGSTDTQYF
.,TRBV5-1,few,TRBJ2-7,TGCGCCAGCAGCTTGGGTTCGGGTACCTACGAGCAGTACTTC,CASSLGSGTYEQYF
.,TRBV6-5,.,TRBJ2-1,TGTGCCAGCAGTACATCTAGCGCCAAGTACAATGAGCAGTTCTTC,CASSTSSAKYNEQFF
.,TRBV28,.,TRBJ1-6,TGTGCCAGCAGTCCCCTTGGGGGCATAGGTTCACCCCTCCACTTT,CASSPLGGIGSPLHF
.,TRBV7-3,.,TRBJ2-3,TGTGCCAGCAGCCCAGGGACATTTTATGGCACAGATACGCAGTATTTT,CASSPGTFYGTDTQYF
.,TRBV19,.,TRBJ1-2,TGTGCCAGTAGTATAGGTTCCCCAACAGGCTATGGCTACACCTTC,CASSIGSPTGYGYTF
TRBD2,TRBV7-3,.,TRBJ2-1,TGTGCCAGCAGCTTAGGGTCTAGCGGGACCTACCCCAATGAGCAGTTCTTC,CASSLGSSGTYPNEQFF
.,TRBV5-1,.,TRBJ2-7,TGCGCCAGCAGTGGCGCAAAGGGGAACTCCTACGAGCAGTACTTC,CASSGAKGNSYEQYF
TRBD2,TRBV5-1,.,TRBJ2-1,TGCGCCAGCAGCTTGGTCGCGGGAGGGCCCTATGAGCAGTTCTTC,CASSLVAGGPYEQFF
.,TRBV6-6,.,TRBJ2-5,TGTGCCAGCAGTTACGGGCAGGCTCAAGAGACCCAGTACTTC,CASSYGQAQETQYF
TRBD2,TRBV29-1,.,TRBJ2-2,TGCAGCGTACGGAAGACTAGCGGGATTTCACCCGGGGAGCTGTTTTTT,CSVRKTSGISPGELFF
.,TRBV18,once,TRBJ2-7,TGTGCCAGCTCACTAAAGACAGAACCCAGCGAGCAGTACTTC,CASSLKTEPSEQYF
.,TRBV13,few,TRBJ1-1,TGTGCCAGCAGCTTAGGGAGGGTTGCTGAAGCTTTCTTT,CASSLGRVAEAFF
TRBD1,TRBV7-2,.,TRBJ1-2,TGTGCCAGCAGCGACCGGGACAGGGGGCCTCGGAACTATGGCTACACCTTC,CASSDRDRGPRNYGYTF
TRBD2,TRBV7-9,.,TRBJ2-2,TGTGCCAGCAGCTTGGAGCTTGACGGGAGGGCCGCCGGGGAGCTGTTTTTT,CASSLELDGRAAGELFF
TRBD2,TRBV30,once,TRBJ2-1,TGTGCCTTGACTAGCGGGCGTCAGTTCTTC,CALTSGRQFF
TRBD1,TRBV28,.,TRBJ1-1,TGTGCCAGCAGTTCGGACAGGGAAGTTACTGAAGCTTTCTTT,CASSSDREVTEAFF
.,TRBV27,.,TRBJ2-7,TGTGCCAGCACCAAGAGCGGCTCCCTATCCTACGAGCAGTACTTC,CASTKSGSLSYEQYF
.,TRBV28,.,TRBJ1-4,TGTGCCAGCAGTTTAGTTCAGGGTCCAAAACTGTTTTTT,CASSLVQGPKLFF
.,TRBV25-1,few,TRBJ2-6,TGTGCCAGCAGTGACGGTAGAAACTCTGGGGCCAACGTCCTGACTTTC,CASSDGRNSGANVLTF
.,TRBV9,.,TRBJ2-1,TGTGCCAGCAGCGTAGAGGGGGATGTGTTCAATGAGCAGTTCTTC,CASSVEGDVFNEQFF
TRBD1,TRBV18,.,TRBJ1-5,TGTGCCAGCTCACCCGGGACAGGGGGGAGCAATCAGCCCCAGCATTTT,CASSPGTGGSNQPQHF
TRBD2,TRBV11-2,few,TRBJ2-7,TGTGCCAGCAGCTTAGTACGACTAGCGGGATCCTACGAGCAGTACTTC,CASSLVRLAGSYEQYF
TRBD1,TRBV4-1,once,TRBJ1-4,TGCGCCAGCAGCTGGAAAGGGGGCTATGAAAAACTGTTTTTT,CASSWKGGYEKLFF
TRBD2,TRBV5-1,.,TRBJ2-1,TGCGCCAGCAGCTTGAGGGGAGAGCGGGAGGGGCGCAATGAGCAGTTCTTC,CASSLRGEREGRNEQFF
TRBD1,TRBV6-5,.,TRBJ1-1,TGTGCCAGCAGACAGGGGTCCTCGTTTGAAGCTTTCTTT,CASRQGSSFEAFF
.,TRBV6-1,once,TRBJ2-5,TGTGCCAGCAGTGAAGAGGGGGGGCGTTGGGAGACCCAGTACTTC,CASSEEGGRWETQYF
TRBD1,TRBV5-1,.,TRBJ2-1,TGCGCCAGCAGCCTTGTATTGGGGGGACAGGGGTATAATAAGTTCTTC,CASSLVLGGQGYNKFF
TRBD1,TRBV28,.,TRBJ2-7,TGTGCCAGCAGTTTAATTCCGCGGACAGGGGATTACGAGCAGTACTTC,CASSLIPRTGDYEQYF
TRBD2,TRBV4-3,.,TRBJ2-7,TGCGCCAGCAGCCAAGGGTTCCTAGCGGGAGGGCCTAGGCGGTCCGAGCAGTACTTC,CASSQGFLAGGPRRSEQYF
TRBD2,TRBV7-9,few,TRBJ2-7,TGTGCCAGCAGCTTTGGCCTAGCGGGTTTGAGCTCCTACGAGCAGTACTTC,CASSFGLAGLSSYEQYF